This TCR beta chain was sequenced for a study of Ad26.COV2.S vaccination and SARS-CoV-2 variants (dated by TCRdb to about 2021). Broadly, across the study: Vaccine-arm donors were drawn from COV1001, a multicentre, randomized, double-blind, placebo-controlled phase I-IIa trial of Ad26.COV2.S in healthy adults. Dosing of Ad26.COV2.S was intramuscular, at either 5x10^10 or 1x10^11 viral particles, delivered as one shot or as two shots spaced 56 days apart. TCRbeta repertoire sequencing served as the tool for gauging how specific and how broad the SARS-CoV-2-reactive T cell receptors were following Ad26.COV2.S vaccination. A total of around 32 samples were included in the TCR-sequenced set, comprising about 20 Ad26.COV2.S vaccine recipients, 5 placebo recipients and 8 SARS-CoV-2 convalescent individuals. Participants in the trial were split at random into five groups of five each, receiving low-dose or high-dose Ad26.COV2.S once or twice, or else placebo on both occasions. Investigators did not know the trial group allocation while performing experiments and assessing outcomes. Paper-wide results and their limitations: Compared with placebo recipients, Ad26.COV2.S recipients showed higher spike-specific TCR breadth (P = 0.0014). Substantial breadth of spike-specific CD8+ and CD4+ T cell responses was reported after vaccination. Non-spike TCR breadth was comparable between vaccine and placebo recipients, consistent with the vaccine containing only spike. The study was not powered for comparison of responses between vaccine doses or regimens. The authors noted that total T cell responses may have been underestimated by the TCR breadth and depth analyses.

TCRbeta CDR3 regions were sequenced with the immunoSEQ Assay. After extraction, genomic DNA underwent amplification by bias-controlled multiplex PCR, followed by high-throughput sequencing. As for the authors' bioinformatics: Collapsing and filtering of sequences were performed to quantify the absolute abundance of each unique TCRbeta CDR3 region. Usable DNA was measured by amplifying reference genes present in all nucleated cells, and TCRbeta template counts were normalized to that usable DNA to estimate T cell fraction. Repertoire TCRs were annotated as SARS-CoV-2-specific when V gene, CDR3 amino acid sequence and J gene were exactly matched to a known reactive TCR set. The reference SARS-CoV-2 TCR set was derived from MIRA and filtered for enrichment in COVID-19-positive ImmuneCODE repertoires, a step that removed public or cross-reactive TCRs. Drawing on the MIRA antigens, annotated TCRs were analysed further at the level of specific ORF or position within ORF. Breadth was defined as the number of annotated unique rearrangements divided by the total number of unique productive rearrangements, and depth was defined as the summed frequency of the annotated unique rearrangements. Two-sided Wilcoxon rank-sum tests were used to compare TCR breadth between groups. The clones in this table, taken by TCRdb from immuneACCESS, are in-frame only. Not every clone is retained; where verified, under half of the shortfall comes from an unresolved V gene, and the cause of the rest is unknown. The D gene and trimming were derived from the DNA, and the V and J assignments and clone size from that table. The sample table lists some 340,000 clones, around four fifths of them with a count of one. The ten largest clones capture 2% to 2.5% of the sample.

Here V drops 4 bases and J drops 4 bases, and the junction holds 4 bases not matched to any gene. CDR1 and CDR2 are drawn from the germline V gene (reference sequence): SSHAT, FNYEAQ. There are 16 amino acids in the CDR3, from cysteine to phenylalanine inclusive. Of all the DNA, just the CDR3 is kept, 48 bases in frame from base 1. The intended sense of this specimen's treatment or condition label: roughly 19 received Ad26.COV2.S at low or high dose, single or two shots; roughly five received placebo; per-sample allocation not given. Repertoires of vaccine and placebo recipients were sequenced from samples taken on day 63 after the first injection. Cohort 1b enrolled about two dozen adults aged 18-55 years at a single site in Boston, USA, between 29 July and 7 August 2020. Ad26.COV2.S consisted of a replication-incompetent adenovirus type 26 vector by which a prefusion-stabilized SARS-CoV-2 spike protein from the original Wuhan strain was expressed.

As to this clone: The antigen it recognizes is unknown. Nothing much larger sits one base from this clone, and base qualities are not available.

The source material was peripheral blood, sampled in a trial of Ad26.COV2.S vaccine versus placebo. The chain is encoded by TRBV7-7 joined to TRBJ2-2, and TRBD2 aligns with 12 junction nucleotides. This receptor was identified in a person between 18 and 60 years old who received the Ad26.COV2.S COVID-19 vaccine or a placebo. The CDR3 amino acid sequence is: CASSSSGGAGTGELFF. The DNA sequence reads TGTGCCAGCAGCTCTAGCGGGGGGGCCGGCACCGGGGAGCTGTTTTTT. Outside the CDR3, residues come from the reference TRBV7-7 and TRBJ2-2 proteins, so the full variable domain is: GAGVSQSPRYKVTKRGQDVTLRCDPISSHATLYWYQQALGQGPEFLTYFNYEAQPDKSGLPSDRFSAERPEGSISTLTIQRTEQRDSAMYRCASSSSGGAGTGELFFGEGSRLTVL.